These 28 T cell receptor beta chains were sequenced from one sample in a study of shared clonotypes between healthy human individuals. Profiling relied on immunoSEQ multiplex PCR, and the TCRdb table lists in-frame clones only, not all of them. The data contain roughly 2.1 million clones, 93% of them seen just once; the ten biggest clones take up 1.5% to 2%. Terminally differentiated effector memory CD45RA+ cells were excluded from the naive CD8 cells, which were CD45RO-negative and positively selected for CCR7. The specimen was naive CD8+ T cells from PBMCs. The receptors stem from a man younger than 35 in good health. Some clones in this sample may be carry-over from other donors' samples.

This chain links TRBV6-6 with TRBJ2-7; TRBD1 matches 8 bases. Trimming cost V 6 bases and J 0 bases; bases outside gene matches: 10. This CDR3 contains 16 residues. Germline V CDR1 and CDR2: MNHNY, SVGAGI (reference sequence). The CDR3 loop is CASSDPRGQVSYEQYF. The DNA for the CDR3 is TGTGCCAGCAGCGATCCTAGGGGACAGGTCTCCTACGAGCAGTACTTC.

The V gene is TRBV15, the J gene TRBJ2-1, with D possibly being TRBD1 (5 bases). The ends were cut back, 0 bases at V and 6 bases at J, with 15 bases in the middle. CDR1 is LNHNV and CDR2 is YYDKDF in the germline V gene (reference sequence). The CDR3 loop spans 16 amino acids. This CDR3 reads CATSRDTRQGANEQFF. The CDR3 DNA reads as TGTGCCACCAGCAGAGATACCCGCCAAGGGGCCAATGAGCAGTTCTTC.

V is TRBV9 and J is TRBJ2-1; TRBD2 aligns across 13 bases. Trimming at V came to 3 bases and at J to 4 bases, leaving 13 bases not matched to a gene. This CDR3 region has 19 residues. CDR1 SGDLS and CDR2 YYNGEE come from the germline V gene. The DNA of the CDR3 is TGTGCCAGCAGCGGGGGACTAGCGGGGTGGAGCCCCGAATACAATGAGCAGTTCTTC. Protein product: CASSGGLAGWSPEYNEQFF.

The CDR3 reads CASSLLSGRDHEQYF. The CDR3 coding sequence is TGTGCCAGCAGCTTACTGAGCGGGAGGGATCACGAGCAGTACTTC. The chain uses TRBV7-8 and TRBJ2-7; 10 bases align to TRBD2. This CDR3 has 15 residues. Germline V gene sequence: CDR1 SGHVS, CDR2 FQNEAQ. V gave up 2 bases and J gave up 5 bases; unmatched junction bases: 6.

The rearrangement joins TRBV6-1 to TRBJ2-2, with 8 bases that match TRBD2. The CDR3 runs to 15 residues. Looked up from germline, CDR1 is MNHNS and CDR2 is SASEGT. Trimming at V came to 4 bases and at J to 4 bases, leaving 5 bases not matched to a gene. The CDR3 here is CASSALAGGTGELFF. CDR3 DNA sequence: TGTGCCAGCAGTGCCCTAGCGGGTGGCACCGGGGAGCTGTTTTTT.

The chain combines TRBV28 with TRBJ2-7, with TRBD2 as a possible D gene (5 bases). V lost 6 bases and J 0 bases, leaving 18 bases between the germline ends. The CDR3 covers 16 residues. Germline V gene sequence: CDR1 MDHEN, CDR2 SYDVKM. The CDR3 nucleotides read TGTGCCAGCAGCTTCTCTTCGGAGGAGCTCTCCTACGAGCAGTACTTC. It is translated as CASSFSSEELSYEQYF.

The V call is TRBV9, the J call TRBJ2-2, with D maybe TRBD2 (6 bases). The V gene lost 0 bases and the J gene lost 5 bases, with 17 bases spanning the gap. This CDR3 is 17 amino acids long. Germline CDR1 is SGDLS and CDR2 is YYNGEE. This chain's CDR3 is CASSVARRAGYTGELFF. In DNA form, the CDR3 reads TGTGCCAGCAGCGTAGCCAGGAGGGCTGGGTATACCGGGGAGCTGTTTTTT.

V is TRBV9 and J is TRBJ2-7; D perhaps matches TRBD2 (6 bases). This CDR3 spans 15 amino acids. Germline-derived CDR1 and CDR2 are SGDLS and YYNGEE. Trimming took off 0 bases at V and 2 bases at J, with 12 bases between the two ends. CDR3 in DNA: TGTGCCAGCAGCGTAGGTGGCGGGATCGCCTACGAGCAGTACTTC. The encoded protein is CASSVGGGIAYEQYF.

J is TRBJ1-6 and V is TRBV11-1, with TRBD1 as a possible D gene (5 bases). Germline V CDR1 and CDR2: SGHAT, FQDESV (reference sequence). The CDR3 is 14 residues long. The V end lost 5 bases, the J end lost 8 bases, and 13 bases lay between the germline ends. The CDR3 nucleotides read TGTGCCAGCAGCATCCAGGGACGGGATTCACCCCTCCACTTT. This sequence encodes CASSIQGRDSPLHF.

The rearrangement links TRBV13 to TRBJ2-7; maybe TRBD1 (8 bases). The V end lost 5 bases, the J end lost 6 bases, and 20 bases lay between the germline ends. The length of the CDR3 is 15 residues. CDR1 is PRHDT and CDR2 is FYEKMQ in the germline V gene (reference sequence). CDR3 sequence (DNA): TGTGCCAGCAGCCCCACAGCGGGGACAGGAGGCGAGCAGTACTTC. This encodes CASSPTAGTGGEQYF.

The J gene is TRBJ2-1, the V gene TRBV6-1; 10 positions agree with TRBD1. This CDR3 contains 15 residues. The J segment lost 4 bases and the V segment lost 1 base, leaving 1 base of the junction unmatched. From germline, CDR1 is MNHNS and CDR2 SASEGT. CDR3 nucleotide sequence: TGTGCCAGCAGTGAAGAGGGACAGGGGTACAATGAGCAGTTCTTC. It yields the protein CASSEEGQGYNEQFF.

The chain joins TRBV7-9 to TRBJ2-1; D gene unclear. Germline V gene lookup returns CDR1 SEHNR and CDR2 FQNEAQ (reference sequence). The CDR3 spans 11 residues. V lost 2 bases and J lost 16, with 12 bases in between. The CDR3 protein is CASSLLSETFF. CDR3 bases: TGTGCCAGCAGCTTACTTTCGGAGACATTCTTC.

This rearrangement joins TRBV27 to TRBJ2-2; possible D gene TRBD2, 5 bases. CDR1 MNHEY and CDR2 SMNVEV come from the germline V gene (reference sequence). V was pared by 5 bases and J by 9 bases, with 13 bases between. The CDR3 is 13 amino acids. In DNA form, the CDR3 reads TGTGCCAGCAGTACCTACGGGAACCGGGAGCTGTTTTTT. Its translation is CASSTYGNRELFF.

This clone was found once. This chain uses TRBV5-1 with TRBJ2-1, with 8 bases that match TRBD2. V shed 4 bases and J 7 bases; nucleotides not matched to a gene: 4. The CDR3 consists of 13 residues. CDR1 and CDR2 from the germline V gene are SGHRS and YFSETQ. The CDR3: CASSEAGANEQFF. As DNA, the CDR3 is TGCGCCAGCAGCGAAGCGGGAGCGAATGAGCAGTTCTTC.

J is TRBJ2-7 and V is TRBV4-3; 7 nucleotides align to TRBD1. The germline CDR1 and CDR2 sequences are LGHNA and YSLEER. J lost 4 bases, V lost 3 bases, and 9 bases had no gene match. The CDR3 covers 15 residues. This CDR3 reads CASSQGTEHPYEQYF. The CDR3 region has the DNA TGCGCCAGCAGCCAGGGGACAGAGCATCCGTACGAGCAGTACTTC.

This chain links TRBV4-2 with TRBJ2-2; the match to TRBD2 covers 8 bases. After removal of 4 bases from V and 3 bases from J, the junction contained 7 bases not matched to a gene. This CDR3 comprises 16 residues. The germline gives CDR1 LGHNA, CDR2 YNFKEQ. CDR3 sequence reads: CASSPTTGGDTGELFF. The DNA of the CDR3 is TGTGCCAGCAGCCCTACTACGGGAGGGGACACCGGGGAGCTGTTTTTT.

This sequence joins TRBV4-3 and TRBJ2-7; TRBD2 is a possible D gene (6 bases). Germline V CDR1 and CDR2: LGHNA, YSLEER. CDR3 length equals 14 residues. V shed 0 bases and J shed 5 bases, with 11 bases lying between them. CDR3 nucleotide sequence: TGCGCCAGCAGCCAAGAAAATCGGGGGAACGAGCAGTACTTC. Translating it yields CASSQENRGNEQYF.

This chain uses TRBV27 with TRBJ2-7, with 7 bases fitting TRBD2. The junction had 5 bases not matched to a gene; V was cut back by 2 bases and J by 4 bases. This CDR3 has 14 amino acids. CDR1 and CDR2 from the germline V gene are MNHEY and SMNVEV (reference sequence). The CDR3 loop is CASSLGEAGYEQYF. The CDR3, as DNA: TGTGCCAGCAGTTTAGGAGAAGCGGGGTACGAGCAGTACTTC.

The CDR3 sequence is CASSLRTGINQPQHF. The CDR3 region has the DNA TGTGCCAGCAGTCTAAGGACAGGAATTAATCAGCCCCAGCATTTT. V and J are TRBV27 and TRBJ1-5; the match to TRBD1 covers 7 bases. The J segment lost 4 bases and the V segment lost 5 bases, leaving 8 bases of the junction unmatched. The CDR3 has 15 amino acids. From germline, CDR1 is MNHEY and CDR2 SMNVEV (reference sequence).

The chain recombines TRBV20-1 with TRBJ2-1; D gene uncertain. The germline V gene has CDR1 DFQATT and CDR2 SNEGSKA (reference sequence). V was clipped by 6 bases and J by 9 bases, with 6 bases between them. The CDR3 sequence is 9 residues long. The CDR3 is CSADGEQFF. The CDR3 DNA is TGCAGTGCGGACGGTGAGCAGTTCTTC.

The DNA for the CDR3 is TGTGCCAGCAGTTTATCCCACAGGGATGGCTACACCTTC. Protein product: CASSLSHRDGYTF. The chain employs TRBV27 and TRBJ1-2; a weak D match, TRBD1 (6 bases). V was trimmed by 0 bases and J by 6 bases, leaving 8 bases between them. The CDR3 runs 13 residues. Per the germline V gene, CDR1 is MNHEY and CDR2 is SMNVEV (reference sequence).

The chain carries TRBV7-6 and TRBJ1-1, with D tentatively TRBD1 (5 bases). CDR3 length: 15 residues. V was clipped by 0 bases and J by 2 bases, with 10 bases between them. Per the germline V gene, CDR1 is SGHVS and CDR2 is FNYEAQ. The CDR3, as DNA: TGTGCCAGCAGCTTAGCGCCAGGGTTAAACACTGAAGCTTTCTTT. Amino acids: CASSLAPGLNTEAFF.

The chain is built from TRBV19 and TRBJ2-6; weak D call: TRBD1 (6 bases). V lost 1 base to trimming and J lost 2 bases, with 6 bases between them. There are 15 residues in the CDR3. Germline CDR1 reads LNHDA; CDR2 reads SQIVND (reference sequence). The CDR3 DNA reads as TGTGCCAGTAGTATAGCAGGGGCTGGGGCCAACGTCCTGACTTTC. Protein product: CASSIAGAGANVLTF. Filled out from reference TRBV19 and TRBJ2-6, the complete variable domain reads DGGITQSPKYLFRKEGQNVTLSCEQNLNHDAMYWYRQDPGQGLRLIYYSQIVNDFQKGDIAEGYSVSREKKESFPLTVTSAQKNPTAFYLCASSIAGAGANVLTFGAGSRLTVL.

As to this clone: This CDR3 is also generated by other DNA sequences in the sample. The chain links TRBV2 to TRBJ2-7; 7 nucleotides align to TRBD1. V lost 3 bases, J lost 2 bases, and 1 base stayed unmatched. The CDR3 is made up of 13 amino acids. Germline CDR1 and CDR2: SNHLY and FYNNEI. The chain's CDR3 is CASSEGQPYEQYF. CDR3 sequence (DNA): TGTGCCAGCAGTGAGGGACAGCCCTACGAGCAGTACTTC.

This rearrangement joins TRBV5-6 to TRBJ1-2; D remains ambiguous. Germline V gene data show CDR1 as SGHDT and CDR2 as YYEEEE. This CDR3 contains 14 residues. Trimming pared 2 bases from V and 3 bases from J, leaving 11 bases between. This CDR3 reads CASSFGESDYGYTF. CDR3 in DNA: TGTGCCAGCAGCTTTGGGGAGTCGGACTATGGCTACACCTTC.

Comments on this clone: Different DNA sequences within this sample yield the same CDR3. V is TRBV7-9 and J is TRBJ1-2; TRBD1 matches at 7 bases. The CDR3 loop spans 15 amino acids. V was pared by 5 bases and J by 0 bases, with 6 bases of the junction left unmatched. The germline V gene has CDR1 SEHNR and CDR2 FQNEAQ (reference sequence). Here the CDR3 reads CASSLGTAPNYGYTF. As DNA, the CDR3 is TGTGCCAGCAGCCTCGGGACAGCCCCTAACTATGGCTACACCTTC. The variable domain in full, with the rest retrieved from reference TRBV7-9 and TRBJ1-2, is DTGVSQNPRHKITKRGQNVTFRCDPISEHNRLYWYRQTLGQGPEFLTYFQNEAQLEKSRLLSDRFSAERPKGSFSTLEIQRTEQGDSAMYLCASSLGTAPNYGYTFGSGTRLTVV.

The V call is TRBV5-1, the J call TRBJ1-1, with TRBD1 identical over 9 bases. This CDR3 spans 18 amino acids. Germline assignment: CDR1 SGHRS and CDR2 YFSETQ. V trimming: 0 bases; J trimming: 7 bases; junction bases outside the gene matches: 16. The CDR3 bases are TGCGCCAGCAGCTTGGCCCGGGACAGGGTACGCGACACCGTTGAAGCTTTCTTT. Translating it yields CASSLARDRVRDTVEAFF.

On this clone itself: The same CDR3 also results from other DNA sequences found in this sample. V gene TRBV6-5 combines with J gene TRBJ1-1; unclear D gene. The CDR3 is 13 amino acids. Looked up from germline, CDR1 is MNHEY and CDR2 is SVGAGI. V was shortened by 0 bases and J by 4 bases, with 6 bases between the two germline ends. In DNA form, the CDR3 reads TGTGCCAGCAGTTACTCGGGTGCCACTGAAGCTTTCTTT. Amino acid sequence: CASSYSGATEAFF.